This T cell receptor beta chain was identified in a study of Tregs in tolerant kidney transplant recipients (dated by TCRdb to the late 2010s). Study-wide context: The transplants used related donors with nonmyeloablative bone marrow transplantation, and mixed chimerism in the human trials was transient. Before combined kidney and bone marrow transplantation, this study identified donor-specific regulatory T cells using TCRbeta sequencing and then followed those same cells after transplant.

The time point label of this sample denotes: blood sample drawn before combined kidney and bone marrow transplant. For bulk CFSE mixed lymphocyte reactions, CFSE-labeled recipient PBMCs were cocultured for approximately 6 days with irradiated donor PBMCs and were then stained for CD3/CD4/CD8 and FACS-sorted. 4 combined kidney and bone marrow transplant recipients from the ITN036ST trial were included as patients, and samples were available only from these trial subjects. Healthy control blood was separated into PBMCs by Ficoll density gradient and cryopreserved, and patient PBMCs were collected both before and after transplant. Study-level results and caveats: Although technical replication error seemed to be minimal, the question of biological reproducibility was not addressed directly. In tolerant patients, donor-specific Tregs expanded more than Tregs overall, which suggests antigen-driven rather than nonspecific expansion. The most biologically relevant and donor-specific TCRbeta repertoire appeared to be identified by expanding Tregs with activated donor B cells. Because the PCR primers were changed over time for some patients, nucleotide-level comparison could not be performed across the samples from those patients. The study was constrained by small patient numbers, and validation of the findings is required in larger populations and under other immunosuppression protocols.

For TCRbeta CDR3 sequencing, genomic DNA from the sorted cells was extracted using the QIAGEN DNeasy Blood and Tissue Kit. High-throughput TCRbeta CDR3 sequencing, which included PCR amplification with bias correction and internal controls, was done commercially through immunoSEQ. The published analysis was carried out like this. Unique productive TCRbeta sequences were defined by CDR3 nucleotide sequence when primers matched and otherwise by CDR3 amino acid sequence together with Vbeta and Jbeta genes. A sequence was defined as donor-reactive if the sequence was expanded at least 5-fold in CFSE-low cells compared with unstimulated cells and had a frequency of at least 0.01% in CFSE-low cells. Repertoire divergence was quantified by Jensen-Shannon divergence using the top 100 TCRbeta sequences ranked by frequency. For samples with multiple sequencing runs, sorting error was corrected in each run separately before the runs were combined. Not all clones reach the TCRdb copy of this immuneACCESS table, which keeps in-frame sequences only. Checked studies attribute under half of the gap to unresolved V genes and leave the rest unexplained. The V and J calls and the clone size are those of that table, but D and trimming were determined from the DNA. The sample data list around 15,000 clones, and nearly 55% of these were observed just once. The top ten hold about 3.5% of the sample.

Between the V and J ends, shortened by 5 bases and 3 bases respectively, the junction contains 14 bases. Reading from cysteine to phenylalanine, the CDR3 counts 14 amino acids. The read is trimmed to its CDR3 DNA, 42 bases read in frame from base 1. CDR1 SGHAT and CDR2 FQNNGV are derived from the germline V gene. On this clone: No antigen is known for it. The record has no base qualities; no much larger clone is one base away.

This clonotype was sampled from a human patient who received a combined kidney and bone marrow transplant. This sample comprised CD4+ T cells from blood cultured with allogeneic cells, obtained before the transplant. The sequence is built from TRBV11-2 and TRBJ2-7, with TRBD2 perhaps the D gene, on 5 matching bases. This receptor carries the CDR3 CASSPRTENYEQYF. The DNA sequence reads TGTGCCAGCAGCCCCCGGACTGAGAACTACGAGCAGTACTTC.